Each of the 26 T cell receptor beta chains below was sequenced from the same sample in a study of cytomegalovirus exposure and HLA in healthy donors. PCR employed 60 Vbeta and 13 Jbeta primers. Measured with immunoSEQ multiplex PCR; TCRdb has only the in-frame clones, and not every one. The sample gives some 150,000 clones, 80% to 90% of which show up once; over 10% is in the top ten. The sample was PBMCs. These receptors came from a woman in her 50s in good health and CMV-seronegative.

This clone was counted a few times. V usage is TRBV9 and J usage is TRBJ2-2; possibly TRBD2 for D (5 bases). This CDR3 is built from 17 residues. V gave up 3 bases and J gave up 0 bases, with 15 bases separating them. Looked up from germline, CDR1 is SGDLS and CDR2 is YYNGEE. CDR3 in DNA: TGTGCCAGCAGCGGGCCCAGAGGGAGTTCGAACACCGGGGAGCTGTTTTTT. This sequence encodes CASSGPRGSSNTGELFF.

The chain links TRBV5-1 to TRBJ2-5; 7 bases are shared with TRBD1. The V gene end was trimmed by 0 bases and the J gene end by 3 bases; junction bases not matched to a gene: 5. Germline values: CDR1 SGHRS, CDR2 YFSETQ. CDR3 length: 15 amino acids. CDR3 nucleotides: TGCGCCAGCAGCTTGGGGGGACAGACTAAAGAGACCCAGTACTTC. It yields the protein CASSLGGQTKETQYF.

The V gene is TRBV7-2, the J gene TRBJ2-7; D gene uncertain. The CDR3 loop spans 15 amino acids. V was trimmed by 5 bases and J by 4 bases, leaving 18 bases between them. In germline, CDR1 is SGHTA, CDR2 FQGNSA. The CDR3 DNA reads TGTGCCAGCAGCCCCCGTCATATCCTTGCGTACGAGCAGTACTTC. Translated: CASSPRHILAYEQYF.

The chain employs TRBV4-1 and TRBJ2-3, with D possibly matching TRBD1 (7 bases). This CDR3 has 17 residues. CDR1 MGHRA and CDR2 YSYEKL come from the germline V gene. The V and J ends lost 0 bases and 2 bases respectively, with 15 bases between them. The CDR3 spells CASSQDWRGRYTDTQYF. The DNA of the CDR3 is TGCGCCAGCAGCCAAGATTGGAGGGGGCGTTACACAGATACGCAGTATTTT.

Written as DNA, the CDR3 is TGTGCCAGTAGTCAAGGATGGTCAGGGGGCGTATGGCACACTGAAGCTTTCTTT. Its protein is CASSQGWSGGVWHTEAFF. V and J are TRBV19 and TRBJ1-1; 8 nucleotides align to TRBD1. The CDR3 sequence is 18 residues long. Germline V gives CDR1 LNHDA, CDR2 SQIVND (reference sequence). The V gene end was trimmed by 5 bases and the J gene end by 3 bases; junction bases not matched to a gene: 17.

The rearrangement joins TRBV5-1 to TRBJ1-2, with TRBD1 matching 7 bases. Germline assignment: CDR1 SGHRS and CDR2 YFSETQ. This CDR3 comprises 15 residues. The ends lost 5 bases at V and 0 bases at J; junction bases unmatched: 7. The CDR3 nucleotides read TGCGCCAGCAGGTGGTCAGGGGGGCCTAACTATGGCTACACCTTC. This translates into CASRWSGGPNYGYTF.

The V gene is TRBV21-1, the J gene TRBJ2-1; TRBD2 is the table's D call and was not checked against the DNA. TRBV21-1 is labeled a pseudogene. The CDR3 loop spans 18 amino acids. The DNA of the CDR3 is TGTGCCAGCAGCAAAAGGGGGGTTTGGCGGGGGACCTACAATGAGCAGTTCTTC. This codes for CASSKRGVWRGTYNEQFF.

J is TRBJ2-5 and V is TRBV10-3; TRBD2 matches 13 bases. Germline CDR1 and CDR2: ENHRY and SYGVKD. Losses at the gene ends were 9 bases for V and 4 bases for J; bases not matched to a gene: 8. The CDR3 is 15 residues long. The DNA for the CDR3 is TGTGCCATTGCTGAGGGACTAGCGGGGTCAGAGACCCAGTACTTC. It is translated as CAIAEGLAGSETQYF.

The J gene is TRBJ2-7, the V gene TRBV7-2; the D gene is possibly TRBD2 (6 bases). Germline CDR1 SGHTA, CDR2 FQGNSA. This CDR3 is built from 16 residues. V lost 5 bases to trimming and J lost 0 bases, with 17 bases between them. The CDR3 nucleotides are TGTGCCAGCAGCCCAGATACGGGACTGTCCTCCTACGAGCAGTACTTC. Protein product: CASSPDTGLSSYEQYF. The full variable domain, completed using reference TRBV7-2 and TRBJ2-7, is GAGVSQSPSNKVTEKGKDVELRCDPISGHTALYWYRQSLGQGLEFLIYFQGNSAPDKSGLPSDRFSAERTGGSVSTLTIQRTQQEDSAVYLCASSPDTGLSSYEQYFGPGTRLTVT.

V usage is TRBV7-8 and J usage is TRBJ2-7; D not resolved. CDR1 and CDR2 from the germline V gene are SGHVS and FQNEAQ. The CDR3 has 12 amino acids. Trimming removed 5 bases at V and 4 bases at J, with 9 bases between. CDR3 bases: TGTGCCAGCAGCGCCCTTAGTTACGAGCAGTACTTC. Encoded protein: CASSALSYEQYF. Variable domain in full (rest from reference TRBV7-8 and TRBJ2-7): GAGVSQSPRYKVAKRGQDVALRCDPISGHVSLFWYQQALGQGPEFLTYFQNEAQLDKSGLPSDRFFAERPEGSVSTLKIQRTQQEDSAVYLCASSALSYEQYFGPGTRLTVT.

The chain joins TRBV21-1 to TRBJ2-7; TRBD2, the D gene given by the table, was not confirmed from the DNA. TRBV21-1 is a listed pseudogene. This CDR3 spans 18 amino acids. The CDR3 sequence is CASSKDPPTCSGFYEQYF. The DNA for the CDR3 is TGTGCCAGCAGCAAAGACCCCCCGACTTGCTCGGGGTTCTACGAGCAGTACTTC.

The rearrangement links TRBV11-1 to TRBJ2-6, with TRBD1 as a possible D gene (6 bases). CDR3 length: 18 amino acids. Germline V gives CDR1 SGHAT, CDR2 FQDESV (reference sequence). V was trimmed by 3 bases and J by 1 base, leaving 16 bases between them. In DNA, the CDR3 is TGTGCCAGCAGCTTTCATCGGGACATCACTTCTGGGGCCAACGTCCTGACTTTC. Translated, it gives CASSFHRDITSGANVLTF.

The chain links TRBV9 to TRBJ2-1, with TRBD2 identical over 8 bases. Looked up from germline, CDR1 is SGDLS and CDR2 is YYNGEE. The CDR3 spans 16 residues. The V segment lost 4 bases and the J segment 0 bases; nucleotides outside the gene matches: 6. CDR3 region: CASSPGSGSSYNEQFF. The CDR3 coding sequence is TGTGCCAGCAGCCCCGGGAGCGGGAGCTCCTACAATGAGCAGTTCTTC.

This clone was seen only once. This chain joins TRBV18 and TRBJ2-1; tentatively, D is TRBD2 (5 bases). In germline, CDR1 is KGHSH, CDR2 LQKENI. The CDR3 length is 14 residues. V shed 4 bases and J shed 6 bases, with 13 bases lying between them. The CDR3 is CASSLTHEGNEQFF. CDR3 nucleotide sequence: TGTGCCAGCTCACTCACCCATGAGGGCAATGAGCAGTTCTTC.

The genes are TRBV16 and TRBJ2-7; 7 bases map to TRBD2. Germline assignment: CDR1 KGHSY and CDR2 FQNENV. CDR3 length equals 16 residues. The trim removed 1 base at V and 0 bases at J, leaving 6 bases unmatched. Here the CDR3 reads CASSQYEAGYSYEQYF. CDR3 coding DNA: TGTGCCAGCAGCCAATACGAAGCGGGATACTCCTACGAGCAGTACTTC.

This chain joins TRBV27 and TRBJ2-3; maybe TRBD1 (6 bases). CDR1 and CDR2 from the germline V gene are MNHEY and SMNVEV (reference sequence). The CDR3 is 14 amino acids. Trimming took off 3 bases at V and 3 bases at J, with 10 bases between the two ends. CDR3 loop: CASSFQGPTDTQYF. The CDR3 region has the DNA TGTGCCAGCAGTTTCCAGGGGCCTACAGATACGCAGTATTTT.

CDR3 loop: CASSVFTGGHYSNQPQHF. In nucleotides, the CDR3 is TGTGCCAGCAGCGTATTTACAGGGGGCCATTATAGCAATCAGCCCCAGCATTTT. This chain connects TRBV9 to TRBJ1-5; 9 bases align to TRBD1. Trimming cost V 1 base and J 0 bases; bases outside gene matches: 8. This CDR3 spans 18 amino acids. CDR1 is SGDLS, CDR2 YYNGEE, per germline. The whole variable domain, remainder taken from reference TRBV9 and TRBJ1-5, is DSGVTQTPKHLITATGQRVTLRCSPRSGDLSVYWYQQSLDQGLQFLIQYYNGEERAKGNILERFSAQQFPDLHSELNLSSLELGDSALYFCASSVFTGGHYSNQPQHFGDGTRLSIL.

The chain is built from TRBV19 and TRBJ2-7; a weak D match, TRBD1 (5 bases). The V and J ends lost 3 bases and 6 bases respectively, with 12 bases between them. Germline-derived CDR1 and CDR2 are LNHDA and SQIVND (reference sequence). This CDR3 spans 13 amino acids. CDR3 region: CASSIRTLTEQYF. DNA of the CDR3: TGTGCCAGTAGTATTCGGACACTCACCGAGCAGTACTTC.

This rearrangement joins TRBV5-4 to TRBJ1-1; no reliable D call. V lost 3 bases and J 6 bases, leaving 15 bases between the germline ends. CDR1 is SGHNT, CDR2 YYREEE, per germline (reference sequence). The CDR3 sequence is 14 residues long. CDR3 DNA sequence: TGTGCCAGCAGCTCCGAAACAACAGTCGCTGAAGCTTTCTTT. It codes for CASSSETTVAEAFF.

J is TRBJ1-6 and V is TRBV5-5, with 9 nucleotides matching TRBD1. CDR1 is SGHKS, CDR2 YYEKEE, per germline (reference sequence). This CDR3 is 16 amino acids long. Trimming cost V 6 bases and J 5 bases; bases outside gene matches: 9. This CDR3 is CASTLLGTGNNSPLHF. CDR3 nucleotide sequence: TGTGCCAGCACCCTCCTGGGGACAGGGAATAATTCACCCCTCCACTTT.

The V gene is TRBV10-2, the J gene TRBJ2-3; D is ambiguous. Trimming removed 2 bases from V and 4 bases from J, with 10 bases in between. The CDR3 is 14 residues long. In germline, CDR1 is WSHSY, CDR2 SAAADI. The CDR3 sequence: CASSEGSSPDTQYF. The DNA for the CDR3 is TGCGCCAGCAGTGAGGGCAGTTCCCCAGATACGCAGTATTTT.

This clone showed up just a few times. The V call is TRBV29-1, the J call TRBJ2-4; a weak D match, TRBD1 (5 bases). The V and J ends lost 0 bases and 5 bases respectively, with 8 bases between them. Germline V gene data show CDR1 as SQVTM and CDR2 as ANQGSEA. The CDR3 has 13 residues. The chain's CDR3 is CSVEEPTENIQYF. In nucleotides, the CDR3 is TGCAGCGTTGAAGAGCCGACAGAAAACATTCAGTACTTC. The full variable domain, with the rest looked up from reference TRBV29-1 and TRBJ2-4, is SAVISQKPSRDICQRGTSLTIQCQVDSQVTMMFWYRQQPGQSLTLIATANQGSEATYESGFVIDKFPISRPNLTFSTLTVSNMSPEDSSIYLCSVEEPTENIQYFGAGTRLSVL.

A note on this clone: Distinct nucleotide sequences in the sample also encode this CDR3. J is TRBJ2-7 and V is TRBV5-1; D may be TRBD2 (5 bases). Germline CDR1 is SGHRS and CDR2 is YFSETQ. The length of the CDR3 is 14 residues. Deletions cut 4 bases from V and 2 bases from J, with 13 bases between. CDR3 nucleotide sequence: TGCGCCAGCAGCCTTCAAACGGGGACCTACGAGCAGTACTTC. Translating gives CASSLQTGTYEQYF.

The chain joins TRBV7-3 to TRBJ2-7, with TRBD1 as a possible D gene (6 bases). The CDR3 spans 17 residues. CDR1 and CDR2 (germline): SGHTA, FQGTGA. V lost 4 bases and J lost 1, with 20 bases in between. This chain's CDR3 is CASSYQPGVSASYEQYF. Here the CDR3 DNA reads TGTGCCAGCAGCTACCAACCAGGGGTCAGCGCGTCCTACGAGCAGTACTTC. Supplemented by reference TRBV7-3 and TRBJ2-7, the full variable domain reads GAGVSQTPSNKVTEKGKYVELRCDPISGHTALYWYRQSLGQGPEFLIYFQGTGAADDSGLPNDRFFAVRPEGSVSTLKIQRTERGDSAVYLCASSYQPGVSASYEQYFGPGTRLTVT.

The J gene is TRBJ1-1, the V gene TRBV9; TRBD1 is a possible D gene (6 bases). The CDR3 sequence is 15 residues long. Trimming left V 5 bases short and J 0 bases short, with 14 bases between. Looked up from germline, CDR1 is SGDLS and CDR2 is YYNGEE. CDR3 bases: TGTGCCAGCAGACCCGGACAGCTCATGAACACTGAAGCTTTCTTT. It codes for CASRPGQLMNTEAFF.

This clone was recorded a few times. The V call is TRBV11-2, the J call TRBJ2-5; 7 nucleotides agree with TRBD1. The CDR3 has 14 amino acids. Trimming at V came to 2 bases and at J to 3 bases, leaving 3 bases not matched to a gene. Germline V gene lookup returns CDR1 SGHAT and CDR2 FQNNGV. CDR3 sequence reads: CASSLRGQKETQYF. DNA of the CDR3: TGTGCCAGCAGCTTACGGGGACAGAAAGAGACCCAGTACTTC.